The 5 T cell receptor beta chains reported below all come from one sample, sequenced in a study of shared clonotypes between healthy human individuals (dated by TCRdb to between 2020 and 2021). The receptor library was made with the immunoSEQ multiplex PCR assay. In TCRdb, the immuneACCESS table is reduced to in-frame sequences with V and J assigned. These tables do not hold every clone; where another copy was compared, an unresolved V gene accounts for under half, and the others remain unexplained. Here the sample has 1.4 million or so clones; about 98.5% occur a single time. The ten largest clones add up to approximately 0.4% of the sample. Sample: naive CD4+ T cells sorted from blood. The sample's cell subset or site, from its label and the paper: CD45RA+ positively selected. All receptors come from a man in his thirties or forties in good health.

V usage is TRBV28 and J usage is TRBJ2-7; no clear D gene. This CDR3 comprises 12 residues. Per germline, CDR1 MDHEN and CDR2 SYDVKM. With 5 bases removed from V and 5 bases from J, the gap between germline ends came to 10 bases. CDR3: CASSDLPNEQYF. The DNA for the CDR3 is TGTGCCAGCAGTGATCTGCCGAACGAGCAGTACTTC. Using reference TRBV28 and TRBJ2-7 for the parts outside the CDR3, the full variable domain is DVKVTQSSRYLVKRTGEKVFLECVQDMDHENMFWYRQDPGLGLRLIYFSYDVKMKEKGDIPEGYSVSREKKERFSLILESASTNQTSMYLCASSDLPNEQYFGPGTRLTVT.

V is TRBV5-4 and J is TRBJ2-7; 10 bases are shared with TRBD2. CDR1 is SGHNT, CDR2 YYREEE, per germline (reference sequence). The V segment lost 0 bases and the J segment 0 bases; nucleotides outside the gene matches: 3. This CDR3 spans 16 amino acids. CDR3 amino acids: CASSLAGTSASYEQYF. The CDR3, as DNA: TGTGCCAGCAGCTTGGCCGGGACTAGCGCCTCCTACGAGCAGTACTTC.

CDR3 sequence (DNA): TGCGCCAGCAGCCAAGGCGGGGGGGTGGGACCCCAAGAGACCCAGTACTTC. Translation gives CASSQGGGVGPQETQYF. The chain has TRBV4-1 and TRBJ2-5; 9 bases match TRBD2. Trimming at V came to 1 base and at J to 1 base, leaving 7 bases not matched to a gene. The germline V gene has CDR1 MGHRA and CDR2 YSYEKL. The CDR3 totals 17 residues.

CDR3 nucleotides: TGTGCCAGCAGCTCACAGGGCAATGAGCAGTTCTTC. Encoded protein: CASSSQGNEQFF. V usage is TRBV7-9 and J usage is TRBJ2-1; possible D gene TRBD1, 6 bases. This CDR3 has 12 amino acids. Deletions cut 4 bases from V and 6 bases from J, with 7 bases between. Germline V CDR1 and CDR2: SEHNR, FQNEAQ (reference sequence). Filled out from reference TRBV7-9 and TRBJ2-1, the complete variable domain reads DTGVSQNPRHKITKRGQNVTFRCDPISEHNRLYWYRQTLGQGPEFLTYFQNEAQLEKSRLLSDRFSAERPKGSFSTLEIQRTEQGDSAMYLCASSSQGNEQFFGPGTRLTVL.

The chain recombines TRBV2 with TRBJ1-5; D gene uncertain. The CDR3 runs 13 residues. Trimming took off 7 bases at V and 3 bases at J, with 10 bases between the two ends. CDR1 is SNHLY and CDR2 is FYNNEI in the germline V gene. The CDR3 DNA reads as TGTGCCAGCACTCGGGTGGACAATCAGCCCCAGCATTTT. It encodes CASTRVDNQPQHF.